The 14 T cell receptor beta chains reported below all come from one sample, sequenced in a study of cytomegalovirus exposure and HLA in healthy donors. Both 60 Vbeta primers and 13 Jbeta primers went into the PCR. This table comes from immunoSEQ multiplex PCR, and its TCRdb copy is limited to in-frame clones, with some not included. The sample spans approximately 140,000 clones; the ten largest clones claim roughly 1.4%. Sequences were obtained from PBMCs. These receptors came from a woman between 40 and 55 years old in good health and CMV-seronegative.

In DNA form, the CDR3 reads TGTGCCAGCAGCGTCGGACACGTAGGGACCGGGGAGCTGTTTTTT. Its protein product is CASSVGHVGTGELFF. The chain is built from TRBV9 and TRBJ2-2; D is possibly TRBD1 (5 bases). The CDR3 consists of 15 residues. Trimming removed 2 bases at V and 5 bases at J, with 13 bases between. Germline assignment: CDR1 SGDLS and CDR2 YYNGEE.

V is TRBV6-1 and J is TRBJ2-5; D remains ambiguous. CDR1 and CDR2 from the germline V gene are MNHNS and SASEGT. This CDR3 spans 10 amino acids. V was pared by 8 bases and J by 10 bases, with 11 bases between. CDR3 nucleotide sequence: TGTGCCAGCGCGGCACTTGGCCAGTACTTC. Translating gives CASAALGQYF.

This chain uses TRBV7-2 with TRBJ2-1; D gene ambiguous. Trimming took off 0 bases at V and 9 bases at J, with 9 bases between the two ends. Germline-derived CDR1 and CDR2 are SGHTA and FQGNSA. CDR3 size: 13 residues. The CDR3 here is CASSLAKTSEQFF. The CDR3, as DNA: TGTGCCAGCAGCTTAGCGAAGACTTCTGAGCAGTTCTTC.

In DNA form, the CDR3 reads TGTGCCAGCAGCTTAGGACAGGGGGGGACCCAGTACTTC. This sequence encodes CASSLGQGGTQYF. The chain has TRBV7-8 and TRBJ2-5, with 9 bases lining up with TRBD1. Trimming cost V 1 base and J 7 bases; bases outside gene matches: 1. CDR1 SGHVS and CDR2 FQNEAQ come from the germline V gene. CDR3 length equals 13 residues.

The chain recombines TRBV10-3 with TRBJ1-5; 9 bases match TRBD1. The CDR3 contains 15 residues. V shed 5 bases, J shed 3 bases, and the junction held 5 bases outside the gene matches. Germline V gene lookup returns CDR1 ENHRY and CDR2 SYGVKD. This CDR3 is CAISIRTGDNQPQHF. CDR3 bases: TGTGCCATCAGTATCAGGACAGGGGACAATCAGCCCCAGCATTTT.

The V and J genes are TRBV14 and TRBJ2-5; 11 nucleotides line up with TRBD2. Unmatched junction bases numbered 3, after V lost 1 base and J lost 5 bases. The CDR3 consists of 15 residues. Germline CDR1 and CDR2: SGHDN and FVKESK. The CDR3 reads CASSQARTSGETQYF. The CDR3 region has the DNA TGTGCCAGCAGCCAAGCACGGACTAGCGGGGAGACCCAGTACTTC. The whole variable domain, remainder taken from reference TRBV14 and TRBJ2-5, is EAGVTQFPSHSVIEKGQTVTLRCDPISGHDNLYWYRRVMGKEIKFLLHFVKESKQDESGMPNNRFLAERTGGTYSTLKVQPAELEDSGVYFCASSQARTSGETQYFGPGTRLLVL.

V and J are TRBV5-6 and TRBJ2-1; 8 nucleotides line up with TRBD2. CDR1 is SGHDT, CDR2 YYEEEE, per germline. J lost 8 bases, V lost 5 bases, and 6 bases had no gene match. This CDR3 contains 13 residues. The CDR3 bases are TGTGCCAGCAGGGTTTTCGGGGGGGATGAGCAGTTCTTC. Translation: CASRVFGGDEQFF.

The rearrangement uses TRBV7-9 and TRBJ1-6; 7 bases align to TRBD1. The germline V gene encodes CDR1 SEHNR and CDR2 FQNEAQ (reference sequence). Unmatched junction bases numbered 7, after V lost 1 base and J lost 10 bases. This CDR3 has 15 residues. The CDR3 reads CASSLDRTGGSPLHF. The CDR3 nucleotides read TGTGCCAGCAGCTTAGATCGGACAGGAGGATCACCCCTCCACTTT.

The V gene is TRBV12-5, the J gene TRBJ2-5; D possibly corresponds to TRBD1 (5 bases). Between the trimmed V and J ends, which lost 6 bases and 3 bases, there was a span of 8 bases. This CDR3 is built from 12 residues. Germline lookup yields CDR1 LGHNT and CDR2 FRNRAP. In DNA, the CDR3 is TGTGCTAGTGGCCCGACAGAAGAGACCCAGTACTTC. Its protein product is CASGPTEETQYF. The entire variable domain, with the rest obtained from reference TRBV12-5 and TRBJ2-5, is as follows: DARVTQTPRHKVTEMGQEVTMRCQPILGHNTVFWYRQTMMQGLELLAYFRNRAPLDDSGMPKDRFSAEMPDATLATLKIQPSEPRDSAVYFCASGPTEETQYFGPGTRLLVL.

This sequence joins TRBV29-1 and TRBJ2-7, with 7 bases aligning to TRBD1. The germline V gene encodes CDR1 SQVTM and CDR2 ANQGSEA. The V and J ends lost 5 bases and 3 bases, in that order; junction bases with no gene match: 7. The CDR3 totals 13 residues. CDR3 protein: CSVLRDSHYEQYF. CDR3 in DNA: TGCAGCGTTCTTAGGGACAGCCACTACGAGCAGTACTTC.

The chain uses TRBV7-9 and TRBJ2-5; maybe TRBD1 (5 bases). Germline assignment: CDR1 SEHNR and CDR2 FQNEAQ (reference sequence). V gave up 0 bases and J gave up 0 bases, with 8 bases separating them. CDR3 size: 15 residues. The CDR3 DNA follows: TGTGCCAGCAGCTTAGCGCCAGGGAACCAAGAGACCCAGTACTTC. This encodes CASSLAPGNQETQYF.

The rearrangement joins TRBV9 to TRBJ2-2; D remains unclear. Looked up from germline, CDR1 is SGDLS and CDR2 is YYNGEE. This CDR3 has 15 amino acids. V lost 9 bases and J 3 bases, leaving 18 bases between the germline ends. The CDR3 is CATQPGNIDTGELFF. The CDR3, as DNA: TGTGCCACCCAGCCGGGTAATATCGACACCGGGGAGCTGTTTTTT.

This chain connects TRBV6-4 to TRBJ1-2; 8 bases align to TRBD1. V gave up 6 bases and J gave up 8 bases; unmatched junction bases: 14. CDR3 length equals 15 residues. Germline loops: CDR1 MRHNA, CDR2 SNTAGT. The CDR3 is CASRPGTGRAGGYTF. The CDR3 bases are TGTGCCAGCAGACCCGGGACAGGCCGCGCGGGGGGCTACACCTTC.

J is TRBJ1-2 and V is TRBV6-1; 8 nucleotides line up with TRBD1. Losses at the gene ends were 4 bases for V and 3 bases for J; bases not matched to a gene: 10. Germline-derived CDR1 and CDR2 are MNHNS and SASEGT. The CDR3 contains 16 residues. CDR3 protein: CASSAQPQGVDYGYTF. DNA for the CDR3: TGTGCCAGCAGTGCACAGCCACAGGGGGTGGACTATGGCTACACCTTC.